The clone carrying this T cell receptor (beta chain) was recorded at least ten times. These data come from a study of T-cell reconstitution after alpha-beta-depleted transplantation in children. It was with unique molecular identifiers that the TCRbeta library was prepared. From the PCR reads, TCRdb called clonotypes with MiXCR, one entry per CDR3 protein. This sample has 250,000 to 300,000 distinct CDR3 sequences, with around 10% found just once. This specimen consisted of PBMCs, obtained before TCRalphabeta/CD19-depleted stem cell transplant. This TCR was sampled from a boy in the first two years of life with acute myeloid leukemia, due to receive a stem cell transplant.

CDR3 amino acids: CASSTLGEAQHF. In nucleotides, the CDR3 is TGTGCCAGTAGTACTCTCGGGGAAGCCCAGCATTTT. This chain links TRBV19 with TRBJ1-5; D unclear. Trimming left V 4 bases short and J 11 bases short, with 12 bases between. CDR1 and CDR2 (germline): LNHDA, SQIVND (reference sequence). The length of the CDR3 is 12 residues.